One T cell receptor beta chain is described in this entry. This sample was included in a study of shared clonotypes between healthy human individuals. The V end lost 6 bases, the J end lost 0 bases, and 21 bases lay between the germline ends. Germline V gene sequence: CDR1 SGHTA, CDR2 FQGTGA. There are 18 residues in the CDR3. Profiled with immunoSEQ multiplex PCR; TCRdb holds only in-frame clones, not every one. The profile covers 650,000 to 700,000 clones, with 90% appearing a single time and about 34% taken by the ten largest. Sequencing was carried out using memory CD8+ T cells from PBMCs. The subset denotes: CD45RO+ cells pooled with CCR7-negative TemRA cells. The TCR originated in a man aged 18 to 29 in good health. Some clones in this sample may be carry-over from other donors' samples. The chain links TRBV7-3 to TRBJ1-3; D may be TRBD1 (5 bases). CDR3 residues: CASRAGTAGSSSGNTIYF. CDR3 nucleotides: TGTGCCAGCAGGGCCGGGACGGCCGGTTCCTCCTCTGGAAACACCATATATTTT.